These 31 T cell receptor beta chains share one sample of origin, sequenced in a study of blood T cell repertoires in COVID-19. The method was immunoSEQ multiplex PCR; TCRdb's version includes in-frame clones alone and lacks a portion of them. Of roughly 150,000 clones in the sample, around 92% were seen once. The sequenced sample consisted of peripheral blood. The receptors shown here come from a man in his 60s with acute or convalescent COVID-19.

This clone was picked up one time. The CDR3 protein is CATSSERQGLGEQYF. DNA of the CDR3: TGTGCCACCAGCAGTGAGAGACAGGGCCTTGGTGAGCAGTACTTC. The V gene is TRBV15, the J gene TRBJ2-7; 7 bases fit TRBD1. There are 15 residues in the CDR3. After removal of 3 bases from V and 7 bases from J, the junction contained 12 bases not matched to a gene. Germline lookup yields CDR1 LNHNV and CDR2 YYDKDF (reference sequence).

The CDR3 loop is CASNKIRDRGPMDYGYTF. CDR3 nucleotide sequence: TGTGCCAGTAATAAGATCCGGGACAGGGGTCCCATGGACTATGGCTACACCTTC. The chain has TRBV19 and TRBJ1-2, with 10 nucleotides matching TRBD1. Germline assignment: CDR1 LNHDA and CDR2 SQIVND (reference sequence). V shed 7 bases and J 3 bases; nucleotides not matched to a gene: 17. This CDR3 is built from 18 residues.

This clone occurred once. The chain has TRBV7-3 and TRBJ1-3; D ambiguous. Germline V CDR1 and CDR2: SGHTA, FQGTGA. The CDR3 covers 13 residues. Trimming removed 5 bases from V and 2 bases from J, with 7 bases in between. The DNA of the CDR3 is TGTGCCAGCAGCCCAACAACTGGAAACACCATATATTTT. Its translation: CASSPTTGNTIYF.

The CDR3 DNA follows: TGTGCCAGCAGTGAAGCCCCCGCGGGACCGATATATGGCTACACCTTC. Translation: CASSEAPAGPIYGYTF. This chain connects TRBV2 to TRBJ1-2, with TRBD1 as a possible D gene (5 bases). The CDR3 extends over 16 amino acids. Between the trimmed V and J ends, which lost 0 bases and 5 bases, there was a span of 16 bases. Germline CDR1 reads SNHLY; CDR2 reads FYNNEI.

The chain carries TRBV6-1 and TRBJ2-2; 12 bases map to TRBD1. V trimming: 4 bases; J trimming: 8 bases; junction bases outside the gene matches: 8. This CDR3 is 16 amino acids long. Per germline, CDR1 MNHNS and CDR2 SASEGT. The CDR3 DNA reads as TGTGCCAGCAGTGGGCCGGGACAGGGGGCGACAGGGGAGCTGTTTTTT. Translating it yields CASSGPGQGATGELFF.

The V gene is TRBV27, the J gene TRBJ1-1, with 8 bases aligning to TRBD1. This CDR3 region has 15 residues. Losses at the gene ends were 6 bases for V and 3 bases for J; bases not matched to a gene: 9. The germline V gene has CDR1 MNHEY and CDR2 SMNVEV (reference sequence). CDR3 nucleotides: TGTGCCAGCAGGGCAGGGGGCATAAGGGACACTGAAGCTTTCTTT. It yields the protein CASRAGGIRDTEAFF.

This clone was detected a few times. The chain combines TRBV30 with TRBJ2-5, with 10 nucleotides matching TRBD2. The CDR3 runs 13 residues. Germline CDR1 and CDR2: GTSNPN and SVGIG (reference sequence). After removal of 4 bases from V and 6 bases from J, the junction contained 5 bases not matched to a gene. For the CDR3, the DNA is TGTGCCTGGAAGAGCGGGGGGGCAAAGACCCAGTACTTC. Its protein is CAWKSGGAKTQYF.

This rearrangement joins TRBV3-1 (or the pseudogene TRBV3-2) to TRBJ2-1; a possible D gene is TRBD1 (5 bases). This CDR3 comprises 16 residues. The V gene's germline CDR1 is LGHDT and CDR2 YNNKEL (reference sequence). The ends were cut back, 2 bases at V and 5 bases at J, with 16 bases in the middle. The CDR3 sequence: CASSQIGQGRHNEQFF. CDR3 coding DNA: TGTGCCAGCAGCCAAATAGGGCAGGGTAGGCACAATGAGCAGTTCTTC.

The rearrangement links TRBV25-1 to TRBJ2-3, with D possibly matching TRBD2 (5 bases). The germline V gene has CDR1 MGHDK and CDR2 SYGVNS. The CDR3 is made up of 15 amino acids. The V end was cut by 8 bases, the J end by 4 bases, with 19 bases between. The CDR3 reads CASSPARGNADTQYF. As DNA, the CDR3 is TGTGCCAGCTCCCCAGCTCGGGGAAATGCAGATACGCAGTATTTT.

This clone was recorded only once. The CDR3 reads CASSKGDTQYF. The CDR3 DNA is TGCGCCAGCAGCAAGGGGGATACGCAGTATTTT. The chain joins TRBV4-1 to TRBJ2-3; TRBD1 is a possible D gene (5 bases). Trimming removed 5 bases from V and 6 bases from J, with 6 bases in between. Germline CDR1 is MGHRA and CDR2 is YSYEKL. The CDR3 totals 11 residues.

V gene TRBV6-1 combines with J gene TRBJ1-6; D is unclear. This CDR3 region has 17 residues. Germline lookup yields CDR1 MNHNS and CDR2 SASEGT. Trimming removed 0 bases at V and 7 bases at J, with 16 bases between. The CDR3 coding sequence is TGTGCCAGCAGTGAAGCCCCCGTTGTCAGGTTCAATTCACCCCTCCACTTT. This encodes CASSEAPVVRFNSPLHF.

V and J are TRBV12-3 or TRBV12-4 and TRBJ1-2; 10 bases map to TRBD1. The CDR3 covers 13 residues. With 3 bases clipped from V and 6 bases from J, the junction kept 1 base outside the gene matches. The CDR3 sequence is CASSLGQGHGYTF. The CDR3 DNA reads TGTGCCAGCAGTTTGGGACAGGGGCATGGCTACACCTTC.

The CDR3 protein is CASSRAGSAYEQYF. CDR3 DNA: TGTGCCAGCAGCCGCGCGGGGTCCGCCTACGAGCAGTACTTC. The chain has TRBV3-1 (or the pseudogene TRBV3-2) and TRBJ2-7, with D possibly being TRBD2 (6 bases). Germline assignment: CDR1 LGHDT and CDR2 YNNKEL (reference sequence). V gave up 4 bases and J gave up 2 bases, with 12 bases separating them. CDR3 size: 14 residues.

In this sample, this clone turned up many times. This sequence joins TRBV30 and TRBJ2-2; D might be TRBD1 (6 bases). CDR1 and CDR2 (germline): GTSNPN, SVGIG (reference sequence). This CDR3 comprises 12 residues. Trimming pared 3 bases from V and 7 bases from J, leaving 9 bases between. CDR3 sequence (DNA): TGTGCCTGGAGAGGGGGTTACGGGGAGCTGTTTTTT. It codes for CAWRGGYGELFF.

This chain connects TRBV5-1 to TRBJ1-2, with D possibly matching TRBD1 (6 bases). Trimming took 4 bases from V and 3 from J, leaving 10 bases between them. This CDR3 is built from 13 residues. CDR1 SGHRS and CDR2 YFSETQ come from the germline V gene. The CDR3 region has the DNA TGCGCCAGCAGCCAGGACAGTTACTATGGCTACACCTTC. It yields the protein CASSQDSYYGYTF.

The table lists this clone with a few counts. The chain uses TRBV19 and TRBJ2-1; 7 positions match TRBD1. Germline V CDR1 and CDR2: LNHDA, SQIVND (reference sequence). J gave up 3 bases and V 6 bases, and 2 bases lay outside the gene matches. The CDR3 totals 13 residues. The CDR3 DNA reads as TGTGCCAGTAGGGACAGGAACTACAATGAGCAGTTCTTC. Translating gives CASRDRNYNEQFF.

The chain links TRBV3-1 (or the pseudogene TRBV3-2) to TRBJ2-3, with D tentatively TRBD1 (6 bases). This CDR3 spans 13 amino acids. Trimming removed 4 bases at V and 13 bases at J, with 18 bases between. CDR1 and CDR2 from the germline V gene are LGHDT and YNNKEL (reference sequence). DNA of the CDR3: TGTGCCAGCAGCCCTACAGGGACCTACGGAGAGTATTTT. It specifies CASSPTGTYGEYF.

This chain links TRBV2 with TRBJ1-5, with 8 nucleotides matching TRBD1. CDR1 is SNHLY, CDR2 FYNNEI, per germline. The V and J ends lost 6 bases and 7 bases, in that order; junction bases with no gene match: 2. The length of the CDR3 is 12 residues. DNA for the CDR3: TGTGCCAGCAGGCAGGGGGCGCAGCCCCAGCATTTT. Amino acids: CASRQGAQPQHF.

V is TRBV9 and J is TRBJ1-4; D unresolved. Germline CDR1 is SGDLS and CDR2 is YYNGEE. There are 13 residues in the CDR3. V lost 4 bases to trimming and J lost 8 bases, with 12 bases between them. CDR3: CASSPRMEEKLFF. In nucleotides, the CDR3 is TGTGCCAGCAGCCCGAGGATGGAAGAAAAACTGTTTTTT.

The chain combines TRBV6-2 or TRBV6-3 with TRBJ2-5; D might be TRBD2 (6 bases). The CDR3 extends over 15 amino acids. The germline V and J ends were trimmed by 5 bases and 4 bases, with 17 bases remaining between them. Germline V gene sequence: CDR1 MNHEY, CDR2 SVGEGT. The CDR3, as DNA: TGTGCCAGCAGTATGCCGGGACTCCCCGCAGAGACCCAGTACTTC. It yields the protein CASSMPGLPAETQYF.

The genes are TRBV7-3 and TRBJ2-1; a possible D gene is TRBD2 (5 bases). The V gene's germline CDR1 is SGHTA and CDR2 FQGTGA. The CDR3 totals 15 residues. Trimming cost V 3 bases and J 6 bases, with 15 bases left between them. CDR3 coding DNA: TGTGCCAGCAGCTTTACCTCGAGGAGCGGCAATGAGCAGTTCTTC. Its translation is CASSFTSRSGNEQFF.

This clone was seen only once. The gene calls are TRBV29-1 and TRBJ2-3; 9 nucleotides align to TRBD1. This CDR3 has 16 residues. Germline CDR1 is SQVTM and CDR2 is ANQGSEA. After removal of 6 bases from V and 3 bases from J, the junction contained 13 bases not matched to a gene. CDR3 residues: CSVHLRTGVITDTQYF. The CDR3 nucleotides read TGCAGCGTCCACCTACGGACAGGGGTGATTACAGATACGCAGTATTTT.

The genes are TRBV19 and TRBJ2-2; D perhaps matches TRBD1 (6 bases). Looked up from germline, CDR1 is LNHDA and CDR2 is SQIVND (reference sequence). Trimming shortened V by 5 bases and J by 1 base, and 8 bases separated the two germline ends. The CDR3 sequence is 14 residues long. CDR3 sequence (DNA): TGTGCCAGTAGTCTACAGGGGAACACCGGGGAGCTGTTTTTT. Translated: CASSLQGNTGELFF.

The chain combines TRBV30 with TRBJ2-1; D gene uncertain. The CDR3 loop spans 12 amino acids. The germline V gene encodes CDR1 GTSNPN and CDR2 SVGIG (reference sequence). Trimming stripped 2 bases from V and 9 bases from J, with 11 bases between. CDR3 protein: CAWSFNTGEQFF. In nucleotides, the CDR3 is TGTGCCTGGAGTTTCAACACGGGTGAGCAGTTCTTC.

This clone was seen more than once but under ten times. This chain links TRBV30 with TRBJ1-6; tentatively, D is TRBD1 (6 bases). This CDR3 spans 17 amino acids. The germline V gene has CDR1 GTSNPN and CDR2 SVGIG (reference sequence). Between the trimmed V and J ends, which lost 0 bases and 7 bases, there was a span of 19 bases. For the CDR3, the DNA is TGTGCCTGGAGTGTGAATTCCAGGACAGTCGGAAATTCACCCCTCCACTTT. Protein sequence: CAWSVNSRTVGNSPLHF.

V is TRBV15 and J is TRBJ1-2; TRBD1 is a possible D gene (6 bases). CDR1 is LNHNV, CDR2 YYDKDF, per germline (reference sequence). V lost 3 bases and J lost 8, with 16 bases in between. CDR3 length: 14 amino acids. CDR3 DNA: TGTGCCACCAGCAGGGCAGGGCAGGGGCTGGGCTACACCTTC. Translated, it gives CATSRAGQGLGYTF.

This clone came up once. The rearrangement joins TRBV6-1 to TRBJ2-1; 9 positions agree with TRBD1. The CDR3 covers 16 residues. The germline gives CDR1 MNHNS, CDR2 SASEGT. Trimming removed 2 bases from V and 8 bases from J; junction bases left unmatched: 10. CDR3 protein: CASSEWRDREVDEQFF. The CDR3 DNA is TGTGCCAGCAGTGAATGGAGGGACAGGGAAGTCGATGAGCAGTTCTTC.

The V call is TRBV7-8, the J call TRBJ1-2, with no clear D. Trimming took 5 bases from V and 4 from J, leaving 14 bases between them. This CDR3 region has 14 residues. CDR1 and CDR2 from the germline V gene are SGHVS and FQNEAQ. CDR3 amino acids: CASSERLSLYGYTF. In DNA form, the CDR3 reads TGTGCCAGCAGCGAACGATTGAGCCTCTATGGCTACACCTTC.

The DNA of the CDR3 is TGCGCCAGCAGCTTAGGGGGTGGGTTGACCCACCCTAATGAAAAACTGTTTTTT. The encoded protein is CASSLGGGLTHPNEKLFF. The chain employs TRBV5-1 and TRBJ1-4; D possibly corresponds to TRBD1 (6 bases). Looked up from germline, CDR1 is SGHRS and CDR2 is YFSETQ. CDR3 length: 18 residues. V lost 2 bases and J 3 bases, leaving 20 bases between the germline ends.

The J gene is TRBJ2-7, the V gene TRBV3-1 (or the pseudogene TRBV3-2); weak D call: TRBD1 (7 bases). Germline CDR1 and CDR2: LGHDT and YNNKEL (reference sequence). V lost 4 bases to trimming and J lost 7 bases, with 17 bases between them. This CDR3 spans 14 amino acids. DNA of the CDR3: TGTGCCAGCAGCCCAAAAGGAGGGGGCAGGGAGCAGTACTTC. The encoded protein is CASSPKGGGREQYF.

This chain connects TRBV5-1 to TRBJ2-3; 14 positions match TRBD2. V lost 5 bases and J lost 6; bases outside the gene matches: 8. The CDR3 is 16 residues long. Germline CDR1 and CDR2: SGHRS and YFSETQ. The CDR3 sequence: CASSFTGTSGGDTQYF. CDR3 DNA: TGCGCCAGCAGTTTTACCGGGACTAGCGGGGGTGATACGCAGTATTTT.